The 26 T cell receptor beta chains reported below all come from one sample, sequenced in a study of cytomegalovirus exposure and HLA in healthy donors. This PCR relied on a set of 60 Vbeta primers and 13 Jbeta primers. Clones were read by immunoSEQ multiplex PCR, and TCRdb kept only the in-frame ones, dropping some. Found here are a few hundred thousand clones, 60% to 85% of them singletons; the top ten hold roughly 16%. The sample comprised PBMCs. The receptors come from a middle-aged man in good health and CMV-seronegative.

This clone was found a few times. The chain links TRBV25-1 to TRBJ1-5; the match to TRBD1 covers 8 bases. Germline lookup yields CDR1 MGHDK and CDR2 SYGVNS. The CDR3 is 15 residues long. The J segment lost 2 bases and the V segment lost 5 bases, leaving 5 bases of the junction unmatched. This CDR3 is CASSPSDRGNQPQHF. The CDR3 nucleotides read TGTGCCAGCAGTCCTTCGGACAGGGGCAATCAGCCCCAGCATTTT. Full variable domain (remainder filled in from reference TRBV25-1 and TRBJ1-5): EADIYQTPRYLVIGTGKKITLECSQTMGHDKMYWYQQDPGMELHLIHYSYGVNSTEKGDLSSESTVSRIRTEHFPLTLESARPSHTSQYLCASSPSDRGNQPQHFGDGTRLSIL.

J is TRBJ1-5 and V is TRBV19; D might be TRBD1 (6 bases). Germline V gene data show CDR1 as LNHDA and CDR2 as SQIVND (reference sequence). Trimming took 4 bases from V and 6 from J, leaving 13 bases between them. The CDR3 totals 14 residues. The CDR3 DNA reads as TGTGCCAGTAGTACCCCGGACAGAGTTCAGCCCCAGCATTTT. Translated: CASSTPDRVQPQHF.

The rearrangement links TRBV19 to TRBJ1-5; TRBD1 aligns across 11 bases. The CDR3 loop spans 17 amino acids. V trimming: 3 bases; J trimming: 9 bases; junction bases outside the gene matches: 13. CDR1 is LNHDA and CDR2 is SQIVND in the germline V gene (reference sequence). The CDR3 is CASSMGQGVSFNVPQHF. The CDR3 region has the DNA TGTGCCAGTAGTATGGGACAGGGGGTTTCCTTCAATGTGCCCCAGCATTTT.

This chain joins TRBV25-1 and TRBJ2-5, with D possibly being TRBD1 (5 bases). TRBJ2-7 matches the DNA end more closely, so the J call is doubtful. The CDR3 extends over 14 amino acids. The germline gives CDR1 MGHDK, CDR2 SYGVNS. The CDR3: CASSEAGPAYEQYF. CDR3 bases: TGTGCCAGCAGTGAAGCAGGGCCAGCCTACGAGCAGTACTTC.

The rearrangement links TRBV7-3 to TRBJ2-1; 7 positions match TRBD1. The CDR3 is made up of 16 amino acids. V lost 5 bases to trimming and J lost 7 bases; unmatched junction nucleotides: 14. The germline CDR1 and CDR2 sequences are SGHTA and FQGTGA. Here the CDR3 DNA reads TGTGCCAGCAGCCTGGAACCGAGGGGGCCTTTGAATGAGCAGTTCTTC. Its translation: CASSLEPRGPLNEQFF.

In this sample, this clone turned up once. This chain connects TRBV4-1 to TRBJ1-6, with 8 bases lining up with TRBD1. The CDR3 contains 15 residues. The V and J ends lost 4 bases and 6 bases, in that order; junction bases with no gene match: 5. The germline V gene has CDR1 MGHRA and CDR2 YSYEKL. The DNA for the CDR3 is TGCGCCAGCAGCCCGCCCGGGACAGGTAATTCACCCCTCCACTTT. Residues: CASSPPGTGNSPLHF.

The chain is built from TRBV2 and TRBJ1-1; D possibly corresponds to TRBD1 (5 bases). Germline V gene data show CDR1 as SNHLY and CDR2 as FYNNEI. V gave up 6 bases and J gave up 5 bases, with 16 bases separating them. The CDR3 contains 14 residues. The CDR3 DNA is TGTGCCAGCAGCAACAATGGGGGGAGGACTGAAGCTTTCTTT. Translating gives CASSNNGGRTEAFF.

The rearrangement uses TRBV7-7 and TRBJ2-2, with 7 nucleotides matching TRBD2. The CDR3 is 13 amino acids. J was trimmed by 7 bases and V by 1 base; bases with no gene match: 0. CDR1 is SSHAT and CDR2 is FNYEAQ in the germline V gene (reference sequence). Written as DNA, the CDR3 is TGTGCCAGCAGCTTAGAGCGGGGCGGGGAGCTGTTTTTT. This translates into CASSLERGGELFF.

V gene TRBV27 combines with J gene TRBJ2-5; no reliable D call. CDR1 is MNHEY, CDR2 SMNVEV, per germline (reference sequence). Trimming removed 4 bases from V and 2 bases from J, with 8 bases in between. The CDR3 extends over 13 amino acids. CDR3 DNA: TGTGCCAGCAGTTGGTCCAGGCAAGAGACCCAGTACTTC. This translates into CASSWSRQETQYF.

The chain uses TRBV6-1 and TRBJ1-2; maybe TRBD1 (6 bases). The V end was cut by 3 bases, the J end by 6 bases, with 17 bases between. In germline, CDR1 is MNHNS, CDR2 SASEGT. This CDR3 is built from 15 residues. In DNA form, the CDR3 reads TGTGCCAGCAGTGAGGCCCAGACAGGATTTGATGGCTACACCTTC. Translated: CASSEAQTGFDGYTF.

The rearrangement links TRBV6-5 to TRBJ2-7, with TRBD2 matching 7 bases. The germline CDR1 and CDR2 sequences are MNHEY and SVGAGI. The CDR3 runs 14 residues. The V gene end was trimmed by 6 bases and the J gene end by 3 bases; junction bases not matched to a gene: 8. The DNA of the CDR3 is TGTGCCAGCAGCATTGTGGCGGGAGACTACGAGCAGTACTTC. Its protein is CASSIVAGDYEQYF.

This chain joins TRBV7-3 and TRBJ2-5; 7 bases are shared with TRBD1. V shed 5 bases and J 5 bases; nucleotides not matched to a gene: 8. Germline loops: CDR1 SGHTA, CDR2 FQGTGA. This CDR3 is 14 amino acids long. CDR3 protein: CASSPGQSGETQYF. As DNA, the CDR3 is TGTGCCAGCAGCCCGGGACAGTCGGGGGAGACCCAGTACTTC.

This chain connects TRBV4-2 to TRBJ2-3; D gene uncertain. Trimming stripped 3 bases from V and 5 bases from J, with 6 bases between. Germline V gene sequence: CDR1 LGHNA, CDR2 YNFKEQ. This CDR3 region has 12 residues. In DNA form, the CDR3 reads TGTGCCAGCAGCCAGATCGGAGATACGCAGTATTTT. This translates into CASSQIGDTQYF.

This sequence joins TRBV13 and TRBJ1-1, with a tentative D call TRBD1 (5 bases). V lost 4 bases and J 4 bases, leaving 19 bases between the germline ends. This CDR3 contains 16 residues. Germline V gene sequence: CDR1 PRHDT, CDR2 FYEKMQ (reference sequence). The CDR3 bases are TGTGCCAGCAGCTCCTCCCTTTACAATAGGGGCACTGAAGCTTTCTTT. Its translation is CASSSSLYNRGTEAFF.

This clone was found a few times. The chain employs TRBV9 and TRBJ2-2; D might be TRBD2 (5 bases). Trimming left V 5 bases short and J 4 bases short, with 12 bases between. CDR1 SGDLS and CDR2 YYNGEE come from the germline V gene. This CDR3 has 14 residues. The CDR3 DNA is TGTGCCAGCAGGCTGGACTCGGGCACCGGGGAGCTGTTTTTT. Its translation: CASRLDSGTGELFF.

This chain links TRBV15 with TRBJ2-4, with TRBD2 matching over 9 bases. The germline V gene has CDR1 LNHNV and CDR2 YYDKDF (reference sequence). V lost 0 bases, J lost 4 bases, and 16 bases stayed unmatched. The CDR3 is made up of 20 amino acids. CDR3 region: CATSRDGSGLSGRRKNIQYF. CDR3 nucleotide sequence: TGTGCCACCAGCAGAGATGGTTCGGGCCTTAGCGGGAGACGGAAAAACATTCAGTACTTC.

The rearrangement joins TRBV2 to TRBJ2-7; 7 bases line up with TRBD1. This CDR3 region has 15 residues. With V trimmed by 2 bases and J by 2 bases, 6 bases remained unmatched. Germline lookup yields CDR1 SNHLY and CDR2 FYNNEI. In nucleotides, the CDR3 is TGTGCCAGCAGTGAACCCGGGACAGTGACCTACGAGCAGTACTTC. It encodes CASSEPGTVTYEQYF.

The rearrangement uses TRBV28 and TRBJ2-3, with 11 bases identical to TRBD1. CDR1 and CDR2 (germline): MDHEN, SYDVKM. The CDR3 consists of 16 residues. The trim removed 3 bases at V and 4 bases at J, leaving 6 bases unmatched. CDR3 bases: TGTGCCAGCAGTTTCTTGGGACAGGGGGTGGCAGATACGCAGTATTTT. It yields the protein CASSFLGQGVADTQYF.

The rearrangement joins TRBV7-2 to TRBJ1-4; 7 nucleotides align to TRBD1. J gave up 5 bases and V 4 bases, and 7 bases lay outside the gene matches. Looked up from germline, CDR1 is SGHTA and CDR2 is FQGNSA. The CDR3 is 15 residues long. The CDR3 region has the DNA TGTGCCAGCAGCTCCACGGGACAGCCAAATGAAAAACTGTTTTTT. Its protein product is CASSSTGQPNEKLFF. Supplemented by reference TRBV7-2 and TRBJ1-4, the full variable domain reads GAGVSQSPSNKVTEKGKDVELRCDPISGHTALYWYRQSLGQGLEFLIYFQGNSAPDKSGLPSDRFSAERTGGSVSTLTIQRTQQEDSAVYLCASSSTGQPNEKLFFGSGTQLSVL.

The chain has TRBV19 and TRBJ1-2; 9 bases align to TRBD1. The V gene's germline CDR1 is LNHDA and CDR2 SQIVND (reference sequence). CDR3 size: 14 residues. V dropped 5 bases and J dropped 3; count of bases not matched to a gene: 4. This CDR3 reads CASSLQGAYYGYTF. The CDR3, as DNA: TGTGCCAGTAGTTTACAGGGGGCGTACTATGGCTACACCTTC.

The CDR3 loop is CASSDGWGELFF. As DNA, the CDR3 is TGTGCCAGCAGTGATGGCTGGGGGGAGCTGTTTTTT. The chain has TRBV25-1 and TRBJ2-2; no reliable D call. V was pared by 3 bases and J by 8 bases, with 7 bases between. Germline-derived CDR1 and CDR2 are MGHDK and SYGVNS. CDR3 length: 12 residues.

V is TRBV7-9 and J is TRBJ1-1; 11 positions agree with TRBD1. The CDR3 sequence is 14 residues long. The J segment lost 12 bases and the V segment lost 2 bases, leaving 8 bases of the junction unmatched. CDR1 is SEHNR, CDR2 FQNEAQ, per germline (reference sequence). DNA for the CDR3: TGTGCCAGCAGCTTACCACGGACAGGGGGCTCGACTTTCTTT. Translating gives CASSLPRTGGSTFF.

This chain joins TRBV2 and TRBJ1-5, with a tentative D call TRBD1 (5 bases). CDR1 and CDR2 (germline): SNHLY, FYNNEI. Trimming removed 3 bases from V and 4 bases from J, with 13 bases in between. The CDR3 runs to 15 residues. The CDR3, as DNA: TGTGCCAGCAGTGAGATGGGAGGGGAAAATCAGCCCCAGCATTTT. It specifies CASSEMGGENQPQHF.

This clone was seen just once. The V call is TRBV4-1, the J call TRBJ1-5, with unresolved D. The length of the CDR3 is 14 residues. V was cut by 0 bases and J by 6 bases, with 9 bases left in between. Germline loops: CDR1 MGHRA, CDR2 YSYEKL. The CDR3, as DNA: TGCGCCAGCAGCCAAGAACTCGGAGGTCAGCCCCAGCATTTT. It translates to CASSQELGGQPQHF.

This rearrangement joins TRBV19 to TRBJ1-1; TRBD1 might be the D (5 bases). In germline, CDR1 is LNHDA, CDR2 SQIVND (reference sequence). With 9 bases removed from V and 6 bases from J, the gap between germline ends came to 17 bases. This CDR3 is built from 13 residues. The CDR3 sequence: CASLGGGWSEAFF. The CDR3 nucleotides read TGTGCCAGCCTCGGGGGGGGGTGGTCTGAAGCTTTCTTT.

V usage is TRBV10-2 and J usage is TRBJ2-2, with 7 positions matching TRBD1. V lost 5 bases and J lost 1; bases outside the gene matches: 4. Germline lookup yields CDR1 WSHSY and CDR2 SAAADI. CDR3 size: 15 residues. The CDR3 DNA is TGCGCCAGCAGTACACAGGGGCTGAACACCGGGGAGCTGTTTTTT. It is translated as CASSTQGLNTGELFF.